The rows below give T cell receptor delta chains drawn from one sample of a study of Vδ1+ human thymocytes. TCRdb ran CATT on the multiplex PCR reads. The repertoire consists of tens of thousands of delta-chain clones, with roughly 16% occurring once and the leading ten covering roughly 0.37%. The sample consisted of Vdelta1+ gamma-delta thymocytes from the thymus. The receptor source for this set is a girl under three years old who had congenital heart surgery. CDR3s include the opening cysteine and the closing phenylalanine or tryptophan. A D gene is named only where the DNA matches it firmly. Clone size is given for some rows only: seen once, a few or many times, or a class if the clone is expanded.

V gene	J gene	D gene	clone size	CDR3 protein	CDR3 DNA
TRDV3	TRDJ1	-	few	CAFVGVWPNTDKLIF	TGTGCCTTTGTGGGGGTCTGGCCCAACACCGATAAACTCATCTTT
TRDV1	TRDJ1	-	-	CALGENVALWVSTDKLIF	TGTGCTCTTGGGGAAAACGTCGCTCTCTGGGTATCTACCGATAAACTCATCTTT
TRDV1	TRDJ1	-	few	CALGERGSVRDLTDKLIF	TGTGCTCTTGGGGAACGAGGTTCAGTAAGGGACCTCACCGATAAACTCATCTTT
TRDV1	TRDJ1	TRDD3	-	CALGEAKIRKLGDTSPSYTDKLIF	TGTGCTCTTGGGGAAGCCAAGATTCGGAAACTGGGGGATACAAGCCCCTCATACACCGATAAACTCATCTTT
TRDV1	TRDJ1	-	few	CALGALPRPLYTDKLIF	TGTGCTCTTGGGGCCCTCCCCCGACCGTTGTACACCGATAAACTCATCTTT
TRDV2	TRDJ1	TRDD3	medium-sized	CACVLGGYTDKLIF	TGTGCCTGTGTCCTGGGGGGCTACACCGATAAACTCATCTTT
TRDV2	TRDJ1	TRDD3	medium-sized	CACQLRTGGHPHKLIF	TGTGCCTGTCAACTGCGTACTGGGGGCCACCCTCATAAACTCATCTTT
TRDV1	TRDJ1	TRDD3	-	CALGEPSTVLGDRRYTDKLIF	TGTGCTCTTGGGGAACCTTCCACCGTCTTGGGGGATAGGCGGTACACCGATAAACTCATCTTT
TRDV1	TRDJ1	TRDD3	few	CALGELSSFWGTYTDKLIF	TGTGCTCTTGGGGAATTAAGCTCCTTCTGGGGGACTTACACCGATAAACTCATCTTT
TRDV1	TRDJ1	TRDD3	-	CALGVPPTTFGGWGIRSPRYTDKLIF	TGTGCTCTTGGGGTTCCTCCAACCACTTTCGGAGGCTGGGGGATACGGTCACCGAGGTACACCGATAAACTCATCTTT
TRDV1	TRDJ1	-	-	CALGVQPGLPIVLGWGSAKLIF	TGTGCTCTTGGGGTCCAACCGGGCCTTCCCATCGTACTGGGGTGGGGTTCCGCTAAACTCATCTTT
TRAV29/DV5	TRDJ1	TRDD3	few	CAAIGGLRWGRKNTDKLIF	TGTGCGGCAATCGGGGGACTACGCTGGGGGAGAAAGAACACCGATAAACTCATCTTT
TRDV1	TRDJ1	-	few	CALGPSWHGYLYTDKLIF	TGTGCTCTTGGACCCTCCTGGCATGGATATCTGTACACCGATAAACTCATCTTT
TRDV1	TRDJ1	-	few	CALGEPPHLDFCRTGGLDKLIF	TGTGCTCTTGGGGAACCGCCCCACCTCGACTTCTGCCGTACTGGAGGACTCGATAAACTCATCTTT
TRDV1	TRDJ1	-	few	CALGDKTLYDAAKLIF	TGTGCTCTTGGGGACAAGACCCTATACGATGCAGCTAAACTCATCTTT
TRDV1	TRDJ1	TRDD3	-	CALGDFTGLGDNRSDKLIF	TGTGCTCTTGGGGATTTTACGGGTCTGGGGGATAATCGTTCCGATAAACTCATCTTT
TRDV1	TRDJ1	-	-	CALGKTAPFRTGVYDKLIF	TGTGCTCTTGGGAAAACGGCTCCCTTTCGAACTGGTGTTTACGATAAACTCATCTTT
TRDV1	TRDJ1	TRDD2	-	CALGELIPTRAYPYTDKLIF	TGTGCTCTTGGGGAACTAATTCCTACTCGCGCCTATCCCTACACCGATAAACTCATCTTT
TRDV1	TRDJ1	TRDD3	-	CALGERGVGGGCGDKLIF	TGTGCTCTTGGGGAACGGGGAGTCGGAGGGGGATGCGGCGATAAACTCATCTTT
TRDV1	TRDJ1	-	-	CALGKLLQADKLIF	TGTGCTCTTGGGAAACTCCTACAGGCCGATAAACTCATCTTT
TRDV1	TRDJ1	-	-	CALGEPEGYALYTDKLIF	TGTGCTCTTGGGGAACCCGAGGGATATGCACTGTACACCGATAAACTCATCTTT